This T cell receptor beta chain originates from a study of blood T cell repertoires in COVID-19. Study summary: PBMCs, B-cell-depleted T cells, or T cells were the source of the cDNA or gDNA that made up the material.

The data were produced by immunoSEQ multiplex PCR, yet TCRdb's version contains in-frame clones alone and is incomplete. This sample has about 18,000 clones, with more than 70% found just once. The CDR3 runs 12 residues. V lost 6 bases and J 4 bases, leaving 9 bases between the germline ends. Looked up from germline, CDR1 is SGHTA and CDR2 is FQGNSA. The chain has TRBV7-2 and TRBJ2-5; D call uncertain. What was sequenced was PBMCs or T cells enriched from blood (not recorded which). This clonotype was sampled from a woman aged 25 to 45 who had recovered from COVID-19. As DNA, the CDR3 is TGTGCCAGCAGTCAGCGCCGAGAGACCCAGTACTTC. Protein: CASSQRRETQYF.